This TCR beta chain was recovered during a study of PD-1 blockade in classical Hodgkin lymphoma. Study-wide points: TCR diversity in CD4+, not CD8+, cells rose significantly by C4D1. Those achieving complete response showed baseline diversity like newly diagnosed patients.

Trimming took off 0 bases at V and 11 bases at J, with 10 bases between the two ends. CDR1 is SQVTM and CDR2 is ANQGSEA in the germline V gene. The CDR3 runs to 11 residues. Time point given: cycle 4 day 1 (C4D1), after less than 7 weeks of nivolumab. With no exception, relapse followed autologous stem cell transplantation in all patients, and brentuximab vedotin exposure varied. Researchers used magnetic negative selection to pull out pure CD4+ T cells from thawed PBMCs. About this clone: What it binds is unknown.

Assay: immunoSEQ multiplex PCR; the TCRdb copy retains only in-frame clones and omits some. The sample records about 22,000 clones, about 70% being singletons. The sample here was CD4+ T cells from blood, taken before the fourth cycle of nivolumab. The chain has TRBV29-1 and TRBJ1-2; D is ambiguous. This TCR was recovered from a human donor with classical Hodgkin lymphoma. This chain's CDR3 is CSVEESMRYTF. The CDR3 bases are TGCAGCGTTGAAGAGTCCATGAGATACACCTTC.